These T cell receptor beta chains were read from a single sample in a study of T cell changes during pregnancy in multiple sclerosis. Produced via immunoSEQ multiplex PCR; TCRdb's table is partial and in-frame only. The sample records 27,000 or so clones, almost 90% being singletons. Material: CD8+ T cells from peripheral blood mononuclear cells, obtained in the second trimester of pregnancy. The receptors derive from a female donor with multiple sclerosis, enrolled in a pregnancy study. CDR3s include the opening cysteine and the closing phenylalanine or tryptophan. Each record gives: D gene, J gene, V gene, clone size, CDR3 protein, CDR3 DNA. D genes are given only for firm matches. A clone size is listed for some rows: how often the clone was seen (once, few, many), or a class if it is expanded.

>NA|TRBJ1-1|TRBV6-5|NA
CASSRLNTEAFF
TGTGCCAGCAGCAGATTGAACACTGAAGCTTTCTTT
>NA|TRBJ1-1|TRBV20-1|once
CSVPGGVAFF
TGCAGTGTCCCAGGAGGGGTAGCTTTCTTT
>NA|TRBJ1-5|TRBV29-1|NA
CSVADGSNQPQHF
TGCAGCGTTGCTGACGGGAGCAATCAGCCCCAGCATTTT
>NA|TRBJ2-1|TRBV5-1|NA
CASSLDPSGQFF
TGCGCCAGCAGCTTGGACCCTTCCGGGCAGTTCTTC
>TRBD2|TRBJ2-1|TRBV7-8|NA
CASSFGRGGLYEQFF
TGTGCCAGCAGCTTTGGGCGGGGGGGCCTCTATGAGCAGTTCTTC
>NA|TRBJ2-5|TRBV11-2|NA
CASSLEYGMGETQYF
TGTGCCAGCAGCTTAGAGTACGGGATGGGAGAGACCCAGTACTTC
>NA|TRBJ1-2|TRBV6-5|NA
CASLHRGGGHGYTF
TGTGCCTCACTCCACCGGGGCGGAGGGCATGGCTACACCTTC
>NA|TRBJ1-1|TRBV6-5|NA
CASSFGLVTEAFF
TGTGCCAGCAGTTTTGGACTCGTTACTGAAGCTTTCTTT
>NA|TRBJ1-6|TRBV10-2|NA
CASSEQGYSPLHF
TGCGCCAGCAGTGAGCAGGGGTACTCACCCCTCCACTTT
>NA|TRBJ2-5|TRBV10-2|NA
CASSGRDSASGTQYF
TGCGCCAGCAGTGGCCGGGACTCCGCCTCTGGGACCCAGTACTTC
>NA|TRBJ1-2|TRBV11-2|once
CASSVSGYGYTF
TGTGCCAGCAGCGTATCAGGGTATGGCTACACCTTC
>TRBD1|TRBJ2-6|TRBV7-9|NA
CASSLVGGQDLSGANVLTF
TGTGCCAGCAGCTTAGTAGGAGGACAGGACCTCTCTGGGGCCAACGTCCTGACTTTC
>NA|TRBJ2-7|TRBV4-1|once
CASSQDIRAGEQYF
TGCGCCAGCAGCCAGGATATCAGGGCTGGGGAGCAGTACTTC
>NA|TRBJ1-1|TRBV4-1|NA
CASSLLRGLNTEAFF
TGCGCCAGCAGCCTTTTACGGGGATTGAACACTGAAGCTTTCTTT
>NA|TRBJ2-2|TRBV7-2|NA
CASSLVATNTGELFF
TGTGCCAGCAGCTTAGTAGCAACGAACACCGGGGAGCTGTTTTTT
>NA|TRBJ1-5|TRBV6-1|NA
CASSEGGLANQPQHF
TGTGCCAGCAGTGAAGGAGGGTTGGCCAATCAGCCCCAGCATTTT
>NA|TRBJ2-1|TRBV7-9|NA
CASRQGLGEQFF
TGTGCCAGCAGACAGGGTTTGGGTGAGCAGTTCTTC
>NA|TRBJ1-1|TRBV7-9|once
CASSFDGGTEAFF
TGTGCCAGCAGTTTCGACGGGGGGACTGAAGCTTTCTTT
>NA|TRBJ1-5|TRBV6-5|NA
CASSYSRISQPQHF
TGTGCCAGCAGTTACAGCAGGATAAGTCAGCCCCAGCATTTT
>NA|TRBJ2-5|TRBV11-2|NA
CASSLFYPQGETQYF
TGTGCCAGCAGCTTATTCTACCCACAGGGAGAGACCCAGTACTTC
>NA|TRBJ1-5|TRBV7-8|NA
CASSLAEGPQHF
TGTGCCAGCAGCTTAGCCGAGGGGCCCCAGCATTTT
>NA|TRBJ1-2|TRBV7-6|once
CASSPRAWEGEEGYTF
TGTGCCAGCAGCCCCCGGGCGTGGGAGGGGGAGGAAGGCTACACCTTC
>NA|TRBJ1-2|TRBV7-9|once
CASSLAGGVSYGYTF
TGTGCCAGCAGCTTAGCGGGGGGAGTGAGCTATGGCTACACCTTC
>TRBD1|TRBJ2-1|TRBV9|NA
CASSGRQGSYNEQFF
TGTGCCAGCAGCGGCCGACAGGGTTCCTACAATGAGCAGTTCTTC
>NA|TRBJ2-5|TRBV27|NA
CASSPRAAQETQYF
TGTGCCAGCAGCCCGAGGGCCGCTCAAGAGACCCAGTACTTC
>TRBD2|TRBJ2-3|TRBV6-5|once
CASMNTGLVTDTQYF
TGTGCCAGCATGAACACGGGACTAGTCACAGATACGCAGTATTTT
>NA|TRBJ2-1|TRBV27|NA
CASTLLPGQRRQNEQFF
TGTGCCAGCACCCTTTTGCCCGGACAGAGACGGCAAAATGAGCAGTTCTTC
>NA|TRBJ1-1|TRBV28|NA
CASRRIGGTEAFF
TGTGCCAGCAGAAGGATTGGGGGGACTGAAGCTTTCTTT
>TRBD1|TRBJ2-7|TRBV27|NA
CASQGGNSREQYF
TGTGCCAGCCAAGGGGGCAACAGCCGTGAGCAGTACTTC
>TRBD1|TRBJ2-7|TRBV11-3|NA
CASSKRTGNDEQYF
TGTGCCAGCAGCAAGCGGACAGGGAACGACGAGCAGTACTTC
>TRBD1|TRBJ2-7|TRBV28|NA
CASTFGQGAYEQYF
TGTGCCAGCACCTTCGGACAGGGGGCCTACGAGCAGTACTTC
>TRBD1|TRBJ1-4|TRBV11-3|once
CASSSRETGEVNEKLFF
TGTGCCAGCAGCTCCCGAGAGACAGGGGAAGTCAATGAAAAACTGTTTTTT
>TRBD1|TRBJ2-7|TRBV6-5|NA
CASSSPLLTGKGEQYF
TGTGCCAGCAGTTCCCCCCTTTTGACAGGGAAAGGCGAGCAGTACTTC
>NA|TRBJ2-1|TRBV14|once
CASSQGPGGGSDNEQFF
TGTGCCAGCAGCCAAGGGCCTGGAGGTGGCTCTGACAATGAGCAGTTCTTC
>NA|TRBJ2-3|TRBV13|once
CASSQTISTDTQYF
TGTGCCAGCAGCCAAACTATTAGCACAGATACGCAGTATTTT
>NA|TRBJ1-5|TRBV27|NA
CASRLSGGDQPQHF
TGTGCCAGCAGGCTGTCCGGGGGGGATCAGCCCCAGCATTTT
>TRBD1|TRBJ2-5|TRBV7-9|NA
CASSLRQGAGQTQYF
TGTGCCAGCAGCTTGCGGCAGGGGGCGGGTCAGACCCAGTACTTC
>NA|TRBJ2-7|TRBV6-6|NA
CASSPRLGQRLEQYF
TGTGCCAGCAGCCCCCGCTTAGGACAGCGTCTCGAGCAGTACTTC
>TRBD2|TRBJ2-2|TRBV6-4|many
CASSDGLAGGELFF
TGTGCCAGCAGTGACGGACTAGCGGGGGGGGAGCTGTTTTTT
>NA|TRBJ2-7|TRBV30|NA
CAWSVMGAYGYEQYF
TGCGCCTGGAGTGTGATGGGGGCGTATGGCTACGAGCAGTACTTC
>TRBD1|TRBJ2-2|TRBV6-1|NA
CASSEEEGTGSGELFF
TGTGCCAGCAGTGAAGAAGAGGGGACAGGGAGCGGGGAGCTGTTTTTT
>NA|TRBJ1-2|TRBV4-1|NA
CASSHRSEGGYGYTF
TGCGCCAGCAGCCACAGGAGCGAGGGGGGGTATGGCTACACCTTC
>TRBD1|TRBJ1-5|TRBV9|NA
CASGDSDSNQPQHF
TGTGCCAGTGGGGACAGCGATAGCAATCAGCCCCAGCATTTT
>TRBD2|TRBJ2-3|TRBV7-3|once
CASSFGAGGWTDTQYF
TGTGCCAGCAGCTTCGGGGCGGGGGGTTGGACAGATACGCAGTATTTT